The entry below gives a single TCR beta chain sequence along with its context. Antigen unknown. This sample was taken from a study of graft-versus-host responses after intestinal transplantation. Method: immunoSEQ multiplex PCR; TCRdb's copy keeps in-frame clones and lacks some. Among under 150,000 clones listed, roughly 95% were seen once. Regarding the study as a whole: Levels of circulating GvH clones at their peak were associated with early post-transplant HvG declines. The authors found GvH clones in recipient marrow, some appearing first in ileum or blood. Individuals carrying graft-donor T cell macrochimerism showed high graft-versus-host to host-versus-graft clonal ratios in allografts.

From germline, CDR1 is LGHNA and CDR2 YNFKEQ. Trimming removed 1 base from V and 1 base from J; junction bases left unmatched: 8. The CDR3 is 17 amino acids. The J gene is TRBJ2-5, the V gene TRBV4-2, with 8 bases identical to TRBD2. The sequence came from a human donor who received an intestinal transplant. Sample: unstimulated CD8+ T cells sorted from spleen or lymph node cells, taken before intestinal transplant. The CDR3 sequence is CASSQGTREAFQETQYF. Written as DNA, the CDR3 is TGTGCCAGCAGCCAAGGTACGCGGGAGGCATTCCAAGAGACCCAGTACTTC.